These T cell receptor beta chains were read from a single sample in a study of OX40 agonist ivuxolimab in advanced cancers. The data were produced by immunoSEQ multiplex PCR, yet TCRdb's version contains in-frame clones alone and is incomplete. The sample records fewer than 55,000 clones, about 87% being singletons. The starting material was CD4+ or CD8+ T cells sorted from blood, obtained in a trial of the OX40 agonist ivuxolimab. These receptors all come from an adult with an advanced solid tumor such as melanoma, head and neck, liver or kidney cancer. CDR3s include the opening cysteine and the closing phenylalanine or tryptophan. The D gene is left open where the match is weak. Size is stated for part of the rows, as once, few or many counts, or as a class when the clone is expanded.

abundance	d_gene	v_gene	j_gene	CDR3aa	CDR3nt
few	TRBD2	TRBV27	TRBJ2-7	CASSFDHGTSEYEQYF	TGTGCCAGCAGTTTCGACCACGGGACTAGCGAGTACGAGCAGTACTTC
once	NA	TRBV2	TRBJ2-2	CASSETGSASVNSGELFF	TGTGCCAGCAGTGAAACAGGGTCGGCGTCGGTTAATTCCGGGGAGCTGTTTTTT
NA	NA	TRBV30	TRBJ1-1	CAWSVGNTEAFF	TGTGCCTGGAGTGTAGGGAACACTGAAGCTTTCTTT
NA	NA	TRBV28	TRBJ2-6	CASSFKTTPVSGANVLTF	TGTGCCAGCAGTTTCAAAACCACCCCCGTCTCTGGGGCCAACGTCCTGACTTTC
NA	NA	TRBV5-1	TRBJ1-1	CASSTGTKNTEAFF	TGCGCCAGCAGCACCGGGACAAAGAACACTGAAGCTTTCTTT
NA	NA	TRBV7-9	TRBJ2-2	CASSFLDMNTGELFF	TGTGCCAGCAGCTTCTTGGACATGAACACCGGGGAGCTGTTTTTT
NA	NA	TRBV20-1	TRBJ2-1	CSAGLQGLQFF	TGCAGTGCTGGACTACAGGGACTCCAGTTCTTC
NA	NA	TRBV7-9	TRBJ1-1	CASSPQYVPVGDTEAFF	TGTGCCAGCAGCCCCCAATACGTCCCGGTAGGGGACACTGAAGCTTTCTTT
NA	NA	TRBV28	TRBJ2-2	CASSFPGQGTGELFF	TGTGCCAGCAGTTTTCCAGGCCAAGGAACCGGGGAGCTGTTTTTT
NA	NA	TRBV6-1	TRBJ1-2	CASSEALGGALGYTF	TGTGCCAGCAGTGAAGCTTTAGGGGGGGCGCTTGGCTACACCTTC
NA	NA	TRBV7-9	TRBJ1-5	CASSPGDRLSPQHF	TGTGCCAGCAGCCCGGGGGACCGTCTGAGCCCCCAGCATTTT
once	NA	TRBV11-2	TRBJ1-5	CASSSQGQPQHF	TGTGCCAGCAGCTCCCAGGGACAGCCCCAGCATTTT
NA	NA	TRBV6-1	TRBJ1-2	CASLRGGFDGYTF	TGTGCCAGTCTCAGGGGAGGCTTCGATGGCTACACCTTC
NA	TRBD1	TRBV6-1	TRBJ2-1	CATFRDSYNEQFF	TGTGCCACATTCCGGGACAGCTACAATGAGCAGTTCTTC
NA	TRBD2	TRBV9	TRBJ2-1	CASSLAGDNEQFF	TGTGCCAGCAGCCTAGCGGGCGACAATGAGCAGTTCTTC
NA	NA	TRBV7-9	TRBJ1-2	CASSLSAGGGYTF	TGTGCCAGCAGCTTATCTGCAGGAGGGGGCTACACCTTC
NA	NA	TRBV27	TRBJ2-1	CASSLLWKGEQFF	TGTGCCAGCAGTTTATTATGGAAGGGTGAGCAGTTCTTC
NA	NA	TRBV30	TRBJ2-5	CAWSVHIQETQYF	TGTGCCTGGAGTGTACATATCCAAGAGACCCAGTACTTC
NA	NA	TRBV7-8	TRBJ2-5	CASSSPGRSQETQYF	TGTGCCAGCAGCTCGCCGGGACGGAGCCAAGAGACCCAGTACTTC
NA	NA	TRBV28	TRBJ1-4	CASSFRPGPANEKLFF	TGTGCCAGCAGTTTTCGGCCCGGTCCGGCTAATGAAAAACTGTTTTTT
once	TRBD1	TRBV7-2	TRBJ2-2	CASSPRTGATGELFF	TGTGCCAGCAGCCCAAGGACAGGGGCCACCGGGGAGCTGTTTTTT
NA	TRBD1	TRBV25-1	TRBJ1-5	CASSGDRGGEGPQHF	TGTGCCAGCAGTGGGGACAGGGGTGGGGAGGGGCCCCAGCATTTT
once	NA	TRBV7-9	TRBJ2-3	CASSYDPSTDTQYF	TGTGCCAGCAGCTACGACCCTTCCACAGATACGCAGTATTTT
NA	NA	TRBV7-2	TRBJ1-6	CASSLDNSPLHF	TGTGCCAGCAGCTTGGATAATTCACCCCTCCACTTT
NA	NA	TRBV5-1	TRBJ2-2	CASSLGDITGELFF	TGCGCCAGCAGCTTGGGGGACATCACCGGGGAGCTGTTTTTT
NA	NA	TRBV29-1	TRBJ2-3	CSVSPKDTQYF	TGCAGCGTTAGCCCTAAAGATACGCAGTATTTT
NA	NA	TRBV5-4	TRBJ1-4	CASSQLSQAAGRNEKLFF	TGTGCCAGCAGCCAGTTATCCCAGGCAGCGGGGCGGAATGAAAAACTGTTTTTT
few	NA	TRBV4-2	TRBJ1-2	CASSQDPAGVLYGYTF	TGTGCCAGCAGCCAAGATCCGGCAGGGGTCCTTTATGGCTACACCTTC
NA	TRBD1	TRBV19	TRBJ2-1	CASSARTGAFF	TGTGCCAGTAGCGCCCGGACAGGGGCGTTCTTC
NA	NA	TRBV2	TRBJ1-6	CASRGQGGIFSYNSPLHF	TGTGCCAGCAGGGGTCAGGGAGGGATTTTCTCCTATAATTCACCCCTCCACTTT
NA	NA	TRBV6-1	TRBJ1-5	CASSEAFNQPQHF	TGTGCCAGCAGTGAAGCGTTCAATCAGCCCCAGCATTTT
NA	NA	TRBV7-2	TRBJ1-3	CASSPRQAGNTIYF	TGTGCCAGCAGCCCCAGACAGGCAGGAAACACCATATATTTT
NA	NA	TRBV4-2	TRBJ2-3	CASSQVASTDTQYF	TGTGCCAGCAGCCAAGTTGCGAGCACAGATACGCAGTATTTT
NA	TRBD1	TRBV13	TRBJ2-3	CASSKQGADTQYF	TGTGCCAGCAGCAAACAGGGGGCAGATACGCAGTATTTT
NA	NA	TRBV2	TRBJ1-6	CASSKGEGLDRRLYNSPLHF	TGTGCCAGCAGTAAGGGGGAGGGGCTTGACAGGCGACTTTATAATTCACCCCTCCACTTT
NA	TRBD2	TRBV28	TRBJ2-7	CASSPSGRDSYEQYF	TGTGCCAGCAGTCCGAGCGGGAGGGACTCCTACGAGCAGTACTTC
NA	TRBD1	TRBV28	TRBJ2-2	CASSTDPGQGGHGELFF	TGTGCCAGCAGTACCGACCCGGGACAGGGGGGTCACGGGGAGCTGTTTTTT
NA	TRBD1	TRBV28	TRBJ2-1	CASSWTGYNEQFF	TGTGCCAGCAGCTGGACAGGGTACAATGAGCAGTTCTTC
NA	TRBD1	TRBV6-5	TRBJ1-5	CASRRDSSPNQPQHF	TGTGCCAGCAGAAGGGACAGCTCACCGAATCAGCCCCAGCATTTT
NA	NA	TRBV28	TRBJ2-3	CASRGVSTDTQYF	TGTGCCAGCCGGGGAGTTAGCACAGATACGCAGTATTTT
NA	NA	TRBV14	TRBJ2-1	CASSQVRGPSNEQFF	TGTGCCAGCAGCCAAGTTCGCGGGCCTTCTAATGAGCAGTTCTTC
NA	NA	TRBV5-4	TRBJ2-3	CASSLEQRSTDTQYF	TGTGCCAGCAGCTTGGAGCAGCGGAGCACAGATACGCAGTATTTT
NA	TRBD1	TRBV28	TRBJ1-1	CASSSGGIDGTEAFF	TGTGCCAGCAGTTCAGGGGGCATTGACGGCACTGAAGCTTTCTTT
few	NA	TRBV15	TRBJ1-1	CATSRPKTGGTEAFF	TGTGCCACCAGCAGACCAAAGACGGGGGGCACTGAAGCTTTCTTT
NA	NA	TRBV5-4	TRBJ2-1	CASSQGAGVNEQFF	TGCGCCAGCAGCCAAGGGGCAGGGGTCAATGAGCAGTTCTTC
NA	NA	TRBV28	TRBJ1-5	CASSLGGIQPQHF	TGTGCCAGCAGTTTGGGGGGCATTCAGCCCCAGCATTTT
NA	NA	TRBV6-5	TRBJ1-1	CASKRLNTEAFF	TGTGCCAGCAAAAGACTGAACACTGAAGCTTTCTTT
NA	NA	TRBV6-1	TRBJ2-7	CASSAIRDGGYEQYF	TGTGCCAGCAGTGCCATACGGGACGGAGGCTACGAGCAGTACTTC
NA	TRBD1	TRBV12-5	TRBJ2-2	CASGLATGGNTGELFF	TGTGCTAGTGGTTTGGCGACAGGGGGGAACACCGGGGAGCTGTTTTTT
NA	NA	TRBV6-1	TRBJ2-4	CASSEALRQNIQYF	TGTGCCAGCAGTGAAGCGCTTCGACAGAACATTCAGTACTTC
NA	NA	TRBV5-1	TRBJ2-5	CASSLGQGSIETQYF	TGCGCCAGCAGCTTGGGGCAGGGGAGCATCGAGACCCAGTACTTC
NA	TRBD1	TRBV5-8	TRBJ1-5	CASSPGQKINQPQHF	TGTGCCAGCAGCCCGGGACAGAAGATAAATCAGCCCCAGCATTTT
few	NA	TRBV15	TRBJ1-1	CATRVESEAFF	TGTGCCACCAGGGTCGAATCTGAAGCTTTCTTT
NA	NA	TRBV6-5	TRBJ2-5	CASSSSKGGERAQYF	TGTGCCAGCAGTTCTTCCAAGGGTGGCGAGAGAGCCCAGTACTTC
NA	NA	TRBV28	TRBJ1-5	CASSPMFRERQPQHF	TGTGCCAGCAGTCCCATGTTCAGGGAGCGGCAGCCCCAGCATTTT
few	TRBD2	TRBV4-1	TRBJ2-3	CASSLQLAGRTDTQYF	TGCGCCAGCAGTCTACAACTAGCGGGGCGCACAGATACGCAGTATTTT
NA	TRBD1	TRBV6-5	TRBJ2-1	CASRSTGPNEQFF	TGTGCCAGCAGGTCGACAGGGCCCAATGAGCAGTTCTTC
NA	NA	TRBV9	TRBJ2-3	CASSAYTDTQYF	TGTGCCAGCAGCGCGTACACAGATACGCAGTATTTT
NA	TRBD1	TRBV18	TRBJ2-2	CASSPRQGETGELFF	TGTGCCAGCTCACCACGACAGGGTGAGACCGGGGAGCTGTTTTTT
NA	NA	TRBV4-1	TRBJ2-7	CASSQDLVQFYEQYF	TGCGCCAGCAGCCAAGATCTAGTTCAGTTCTACGAGCAGTACTTC